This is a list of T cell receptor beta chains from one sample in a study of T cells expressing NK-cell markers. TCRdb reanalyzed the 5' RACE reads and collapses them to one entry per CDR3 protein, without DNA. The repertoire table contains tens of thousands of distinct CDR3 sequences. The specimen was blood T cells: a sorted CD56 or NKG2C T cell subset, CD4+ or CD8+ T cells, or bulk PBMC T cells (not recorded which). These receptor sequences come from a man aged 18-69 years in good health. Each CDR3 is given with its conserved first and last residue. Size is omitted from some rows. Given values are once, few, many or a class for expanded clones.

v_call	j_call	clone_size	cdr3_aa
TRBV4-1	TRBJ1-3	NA	CASSRRETSGNTIYF
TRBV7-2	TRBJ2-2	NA	CASSPQGGPLTGELFF
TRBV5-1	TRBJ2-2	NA	CASSDGDNTGELFF
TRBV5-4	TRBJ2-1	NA	CASSPENSYNEQFF
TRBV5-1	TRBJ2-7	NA	CASSLLDRGAYEQYF
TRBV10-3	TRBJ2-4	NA	CAISDRGVQYF
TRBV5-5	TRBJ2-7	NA	CASSLEYARVGEQYF
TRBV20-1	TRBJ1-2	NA	CSARGGVYGYTF
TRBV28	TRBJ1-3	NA	CASSFRGAGNTIYF
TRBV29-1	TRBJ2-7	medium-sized	CSAASSYEQYF
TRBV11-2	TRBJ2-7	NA	CASRVHPSAGRRFYEQYF
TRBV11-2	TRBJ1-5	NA	CASRIKSGASNQPQHF
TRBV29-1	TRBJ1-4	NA	CSVRDRVNEKLFF
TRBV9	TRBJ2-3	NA	CASSEGEASTDTQYF
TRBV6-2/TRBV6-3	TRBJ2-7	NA	CASSRRQGGYEQYF
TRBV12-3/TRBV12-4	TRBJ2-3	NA	CASSLVGSRASDTQYF
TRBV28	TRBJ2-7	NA	CASSLRGGRNEQYF
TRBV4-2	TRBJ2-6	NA	CASSHDQGAGANVLTF
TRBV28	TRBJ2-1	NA	CASSSSGPVGNEQFF
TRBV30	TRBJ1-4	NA	CAWSEGWGTNEKLFF
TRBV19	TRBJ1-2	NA	CASNNRDSDGYTF
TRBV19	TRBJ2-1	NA	CASRAGLYNEQFF
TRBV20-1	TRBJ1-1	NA	CSASQGAEAFF
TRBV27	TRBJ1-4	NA	CASSSGSNNEKLFF
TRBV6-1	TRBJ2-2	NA	CASILDRNTGELFF
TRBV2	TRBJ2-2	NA	CASSYRGGLTGELFF
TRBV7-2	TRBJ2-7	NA	CASSGDRGPYEQYF
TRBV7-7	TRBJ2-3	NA	CASSFATSGDGRDTQYF
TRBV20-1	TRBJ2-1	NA	CSARSSGNAYNEQFF
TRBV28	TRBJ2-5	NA	CASSKPTAQVQETQYF
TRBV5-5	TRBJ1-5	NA	CASSLGLYNQPQHF
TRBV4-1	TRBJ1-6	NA	CASSQESTRDLSFNSPLHF
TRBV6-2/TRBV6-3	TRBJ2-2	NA	CASSYQETAASGELFF
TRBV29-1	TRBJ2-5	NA	CSVDRAQETQYF